This TCR beta chain was identified during a study of cytomegalovirus exposure and HLA in healthy donors. PCR employed 60 Vbeta and 13 Jbeta primers. Generated by immunoSEQ multiplex PCR, the TCRdb table keeps only in-frame clones and is missing some. The top ten hold roughly 1.2% of the sample, which has around 120,000 clones, approximately 80% seen once. CDR1 MRHNA and CDR2 SNTAGT come from the germline V gene. The V segment lost 6 bases and the J segment 7 bases; nucleotides outside the gene matches: 7. This CDR3 region has 14 residues. This clone was found a few times. V is TRBV6-4 and J is TRBJ2-1, with 9 nucleotides matching TRBD1. The receptor comes from a girl aged 2-10 years in good health and CMV-seronegative. Sequencing used PBMCs. DNA for the CDR3: TGTGCCAGCAGCAGGGACAGGGAACCGAATGAGCAGTTCTTC. Its protein product is CASSRDREPNEQFF.